This is a list of T cell receptor beta chains from one sample in a study of blood T cell repertoires in COVID-19. Some clones are missing from TCRdb's copy, which holds only in-frame ones; the method was immunoSEQ multiplex PCR. The table includes tens of thousands of clones, 60% to 85% detected once. Sample: peripheral blood. These receptor sequences come from a man between 65 and 79 years old with acute or convalescent COVID-19. CDR3s include the opening cysteine and the closing phenylalanine or tryptophan. The D gene is left open where the match is weak. The size entry is marked missing in some rows and otherwise reads once, few, many or a size class.

TRBD2	TRBV19	few	TRBJ2-1	CASSTWTSGSWEQFF	TGTGCCAGTAGTACTTGGACTAGCGGGAGCTGGGAGCAGTTCTTC
.	TRBV7-9	.	TRBJ1-4	CASSLNRVTTNEKLFF	TGTGCCAGCAGCCTAAATAGAGTCACAACTAATGAAAAACTGTTTTTT
.	TRBV29-1	.	TRBJ1-4	CSVGYGGEKLFF	TGCAGCGTTGGTTACGGAGGGGAAAAACTGTTTTTT
.	TRBV21-1	few	TRBJ1-3	CASSKDRTGNTIYF	TGTGCCAGCAGCAAAGACAGGACTGGAAACACCATATATTTT
TRBD2	TRBV10-1	.	TRBJ2-3	CASSEGKGASGFTDTQYF	TGCGCCAGCAGTGAGGGTAAAGGGGCTAGCGGATTCACAGATACGCAGTATTTT
TRBD1	TRBV3-1/TRBV3-2	.	TRBJ1-1	CASSATGENTEAFF	TGTGCCAGCAGCGCAACAGGGGAGAACACTGAAGCTTTCTTT
TRBD2	TRBV4-1	.	TRBJ2-5	CASSQLAGGGETQYF	TGCGCCAGCAGCCAGCTAGCGGGAGGAGGCGAGACCCAGTACTTC
.	TRBV19	.	TRBJ1-1	CASSMTVNTEAFF	TGTGCCAGTAGTATGACAGTGAACACTGAAGCTTTCTTT
.	TRBV7-6	.	TRBJ2-7	CASSPGSAYEQYF	TGTGCCAGCAGCCCGGGGAGTGCCTACGAGCAGTACTTC
.	TRBV7-9	.	TRBJ1-2	CASSLGGGGGGYTF	TGTGCCAGCAGCTTAGGCGGTGGGGGCGGTGGCTACACCTTC
.	TRBV6-5	.	TRBJ1-1	CASSYEQYTEAFF	TGTGCCAGCAGTTACGAACAGTACACTGAAGCTTTCTTT
.	TRBV2	.	TRBJ1-2	CASTDSPTYGYTF	TGTGCCAGCACTGACAGTCCAACCTATGGCTACACCTTC
TRBD2	TRBV18	.	TRBJ2-5	CASSPLAGPQETQYF	TGTGCCAGCTCACCACTAGCGGGGCCTCAAGAGACCCAGTACTTC
TRBD1	TRBV5-1	once	TRBJ1-4	CASSLGGTGEEKLFF	TGCGCCAGCAGCTTGGGAGGGACAGGGGAGGAAAAACTGTTTTTT
.	TRBV7-2	.	TRBJ2-5	CASSLAGSREETQYF	TGTGCCAGCAGCTTGGCGGGTAGTAGAGAAGAGACCCAGTACTTC
.	TRBV6-5	.	TRBJ1-1	CASSYIWGRDTEAFF	TGTGCCAGCAGTTACATCTGGGGCAGGGACACTGAAGCTTTCTTT
.	TRBV7-3	.	TRBJ2-6	CASSLRAGTLSSGANVLTF	TGTGCCAGCAGCCTACGGGCGGGGACGCTCTCCTCTGGGGCCAACGTCCTGACTTTC
.	TRBV2	.	TRBJ1-1	CASSDVRSPASAEAFF	TGTGCCAGCAGTGATGTACGGTCCCCCGCAAGCGCTGAAGCTTTCTTT
.	TRBV7-2	.	TRBJ2-3	CASSLGQGRTDTQYF	TGTGCCAGCAGCTTAGGTCAGGGGCGGACAGATACGCAGTATTTT
TRBD2	TRBV29-1	.	TRBJ2-3	CSVYTGLAGGDTQYF	TGCAGCGTATATACCGGACTAGCGGGGGGAGATACGCAGTATTTT
.	TRBV24-1	.	TRBJ1-1	CATSGIQGSEAFF	TGTGCCACCAGTGGTATACAGGGCTCTGAAGCTTTCTTT
.	TRBV9	.	TRBJ1-1	CASSPRPNTEAFF	TGTGCCAGCAGCCCCAGGCCTAACACTGAAGCTTTCTTT
.	TRBV6-5	.	TRBJ1-3	CASSQSWTGNTIYF	TGTGCCAGCAGCCAATCCTGGACAGGAAACACCATATATTTT
.	TRBV7-8	.	TRBJ2-5	CASSLGLQETQYF	TGTGCCAGCAGCCTGGGACTCCAAGAGACCCAGTACTTC
.	TRBV5-5	.	TRBJ1-4	CASSLLPQVGSTNEKLFF	TGTGCCAGCAGCTTGTTACCACAGGTCGGTTCAACTAATGAAAAACTGTTTTTT
.	TRBV4-1	.	TRBJ1-1	CASSQVDSTEAFF	TGCGCCAGCAGCCAAGTTGACAGTACTGAAGCTTTCTTT
.	TRBV4-1	.	TRBJ1-1	CASSQDGSVAEAFF	TGCGCCAGCAGCCAAGATGGGAGTGTCGCTGAAGCTTTCTTT
.	TRBV5-1	once	TRBJ2-7	CASSLGLTGRSYEQYF	TGCGCCAGCAGCTTGGGACTGACAGGCCGCTCCTACGAGCAGTACTTC
.	TRBV7-3	once	TRBJ2-5	CASSLSNRVGQETQYF	TGTGCCAGCAGCTTAAGCAACAGGGTGGGACAAGAGACCCAGTACTTC
TRBD1	TRBV19	.	TRBJ1-5	CASTSDRGLGQPQHF	TGTGCCAGTACCTCGGACAGGGGGCTAGGTCAGCCCCAGCATTTT
TRBD2	TRBV3-1/TRBV3-2	.	TRBJ2-3	CASSQGAGGPDTQYF	TGTGCCAGCAGCCAGGGAGCGGGGGGGCCTGATACGCAGTATTTT
.	TRBV4-2	.	TRBJ2-3	CASSQDGGGGDGTDTQYF	TGTGCCAGCAGCCAAGATGGAGGGGGCGGGGACGGCACAGATACGCAGTATTTT
TRBD2	TRBV2	.	TRBJ2-1	CASSATSGRGNEQFF	TGTGCCAGCAGCGCAACTAGCGGGAGGGGAAATGAGCAGTTCTTC
TRBD1	TRBV7-2	.	TRBJ1-1	CASSLIRGQAFF	TGTGCCAGCAGCTTAATAAGGGGGCAAGCTTTCTTT
.	TRBV4-1	few	TRBJ1-3	CASSPPPGYVSRSGNTIYF	TGCGCCAGCAGCCCCCCCCCGGGGTACGTGTCCCGGTCTGGAAACACCATATATTTT
TRBD1	TRBV28	.	TRBJ1-1	CASRTGGIVTEAFF	TGTGCCAGCAGAACAGGGGGAATTGTGACTGAAGCTTTCTTT
TRBD2	TRBV29-1	.	TRBJ2-5	CSVEVLAGGETQYF	TGCAGCGTTGAAGTCCTAGCGGGAGGAGAGACCCAGTACTTC
.	TRBV10-3	few	TRBJ1-1	CAISALGEATEAFF	TGTGCCATCAGTGCCCTGGGGGAGGCGACTGAAGCTTTCTTT
.	TRBV3-1/TRBV3-2	few	TRBJ1-1	CASSQEGSNTEAFF	TGTGCCAGCAGCCAAGAGGGGAGTAACACTGAAGCTTTCTTT
TRBD1	TRBV15	few	TRBJ1-3	CATSRRQGPSGNTIYF	TGTGCCACCAGCAGGAGACAGGGGCCGTCTGGAAACACCATATATTTT
TRBD1	TRBV5-6	.	TRBJ1-1	CASSRPGTGTNTEAFF	TGTGCCAGCAGCCGTCCCGGGACAGGGACAAACACTGAAGCTTTCTTT
TRBD2	TRBV9	.	TRBJ2-2	CASTSRAGELDTGELFF	TGTGCCAGCACCAGTAGGGCGGGGGAGTTGGACACCGGGGAGCTGTTTTTT
TRBD2	TRBV10-2	.	TRBJ2-3	CASSGLASGTDTQYF	TGCGCCAGCAGTGGACTAGCGTCCGGCACAGATACGCAGTATTTT
TRBD1	TRBV29-1	.	TRBJ1-1	CSVDPNRGQAFF	TGCAGCGTTGACCCCAACAGGGGCCAAGCTTTCTTT
TRBD1	TRBV9	.	TRBJ2-1	CASTSTGDEQFF	TGTGCCAGCACCTCAACAGGGGATGAGCAGTTCTTC